The following is a TCR beta chain sequence with its context. What it binds is unknown. The PCR made use of 60 Vbeta and 13 Jbeta primers. TCRdb keeps only in-frame clones here, not all; method: immunoSEQ multiplex PCR. The sample holds 40,000 to 45,000 clones, approximately 80% seen once. The data were taken from a study of cytomegalovirus exposure and HLA in healthy donors. Study-level results: Earlier analysis yielded a pattern in which most TCR beta V segments were productive about 90% or about 30% of the time. It was taken for granted in presence/absence analyses that sequencing depth across donors was roughly uniform. Sequencing likely caused a cluster of highly shared sequence variants.

V lost 4 bases and J lost 7, with 12 bases in between. The CDR3 spans 13 residues. The germline V gene encodes CDR1 SGDLS and CDR2 YYNGEE. The rearrangement uses TRBV9 and TRBJ2-1; the D gene is possibly TRBD2 (6 bases). Sequenced input: PBMCs. The sequence was collected from a man aged 30 to 39 in good health and CMV-seronegative. CDR3 bases: TGTGCCAGCAGCTCGGGGGACCGAAATGAGCAGTTCTTC. Translating gives CASSSGDRNEQFF.